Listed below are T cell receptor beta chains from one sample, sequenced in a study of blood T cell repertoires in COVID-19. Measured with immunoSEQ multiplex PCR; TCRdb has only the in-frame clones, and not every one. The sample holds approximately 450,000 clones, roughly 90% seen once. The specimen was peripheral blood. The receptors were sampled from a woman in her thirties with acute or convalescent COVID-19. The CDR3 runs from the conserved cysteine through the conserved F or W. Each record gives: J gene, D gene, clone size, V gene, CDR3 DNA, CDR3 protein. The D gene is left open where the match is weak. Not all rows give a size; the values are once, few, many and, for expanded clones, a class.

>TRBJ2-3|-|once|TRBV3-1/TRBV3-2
TGTGCCAGCAGCCAAGATCGGGGGTGGGATACGCAGTATTTT
CASSQDRGWDTQYF
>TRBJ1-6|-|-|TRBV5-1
TGCGCCAGCAGCTTGGTGGGCCAGGGTCATGGTTCACCCCTCCACTTT
CASSLVGQGHGSPLHF
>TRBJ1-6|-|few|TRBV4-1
TGCGCCAGCAGCCAAGGGGCAGGGATATATTCACCCCTCCACTTT
CASSQGAGIYSPLHF
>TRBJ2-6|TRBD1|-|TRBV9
TGTGCCAGCAGTGAGACAGGGGCCGGGGCCAACGTCCTGACTTTC
CASSETGAGANVLTF
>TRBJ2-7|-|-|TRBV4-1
TGCGCCAGCAGCCAGGCCCTAAGGGGAACCTACGAGCAGTACTTC
CASSQALRGTYEQYF
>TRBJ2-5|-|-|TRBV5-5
TGTGCCAGCAGCATTCGTATGGGGCGGGGAGACTTACAAGAGACCCAGTACTTC
CASSIRMGRGDLQETQYF
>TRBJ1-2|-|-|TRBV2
TGTGCCAGCAGTGTGAAATGGGGCCAAAACTATGGCTACACCTTC
CASSVKWGQNYGYTF
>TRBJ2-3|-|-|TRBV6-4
TGTGCCAGCAAAGGAGGAGATACGCAGTATTTT
CASKGGDTQYF
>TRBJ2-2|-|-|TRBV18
TGTGCCAGCTCACCATCCACGAGGACCGGGGAGCTGTTTTTT
CASSPSTRTGELFF
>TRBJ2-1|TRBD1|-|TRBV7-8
TGTGCCAGCAGCTTAAAGGGACAGGGGAATGAGCAGTTCTTC
CASSLKGQGNEQFF
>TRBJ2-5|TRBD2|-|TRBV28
TGTGCCAGCAGAAGCGATGCCCAGCGGGGGCGTCGAGAGACCCAGTACTTC
CASRSDAQRGRRETQYF
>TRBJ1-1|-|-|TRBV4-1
TGCGCCAGCAGCCAACAGGGATGGGGCACTGAAGCTTTCTTT
CASSQQGWGTEAFF
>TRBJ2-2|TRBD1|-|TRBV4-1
TGCGCCAGCAGCCAAGATCGGACAGGGCGAACCGGGGAGCTGTTTTTT
CASSQDRTGRTGELFF
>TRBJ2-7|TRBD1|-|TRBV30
TGTGCCTGGAGCGGGACAGGGTTTTCCGAGCAGTACTTC
CAWSGTGFSEQYF
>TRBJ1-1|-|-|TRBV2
TGTGCCAGCAGTGGGGGGGGATCTCTGAACACTGAAGCTTTCTTT
CASSGGGSLNTEAFF
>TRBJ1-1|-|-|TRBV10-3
TGTGCCATCAGTGAGTCGATCCTGGACTTGAACACTGAAGCTTTCTTT
CAISESILDLNTEAFF
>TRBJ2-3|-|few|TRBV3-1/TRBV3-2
TGTGCCAGCAGCCAAGGGACTAGCACAGATACGCAGTATTTT
CASSQGTSTDTQYF
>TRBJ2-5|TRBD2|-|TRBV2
TGTGCCAGCAGGGCGGGACTAGCGGGACAAGAGACCCAGTACTTC
CASRAGLAGQETQYF
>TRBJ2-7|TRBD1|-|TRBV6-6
TGTGCCAGCAGATCACAGGGGGAATACGAGCAGTACTTC
CASRSQGEYEQYF
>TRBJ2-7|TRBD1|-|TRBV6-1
TGTGCCAGCAGGACAGGGCTCGAGCAGTACTTC
CASRTGLEQYF
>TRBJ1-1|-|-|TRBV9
TGTGCCAGCAGCGTAGCAGGTGGGTTCACTGAAGCTTTCTTT
CASSVAGGFTEAFF
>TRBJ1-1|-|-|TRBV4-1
TGCGCCAGCAGCCAGGGAGGGTCCCACACTGAAGCTTTCTTT
CASSQGGSHTEAFF
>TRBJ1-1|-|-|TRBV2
TGTGCCAGCAGACTTGGACAGACGAACACTGAAGCTTTCTTT
CASRLGQTNTEAFF
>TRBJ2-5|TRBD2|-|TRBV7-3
TGTGCCAGCAGCCCACCCCGACTAGCGGGGGAACAGACCCAGTACTTC
CASSPPRLAGEQTQYF
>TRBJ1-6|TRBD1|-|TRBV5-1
TGCGCCAGCAGCTTTGGACAGGTTGCCAATTCACCCCTCCACTTT
CASSFGQVANSPLHF
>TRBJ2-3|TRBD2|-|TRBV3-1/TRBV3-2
TGTGCCAGCAGATCCCGGGACTACACAGATACGCAGTATTTT
CASRSRDYTDTQYF
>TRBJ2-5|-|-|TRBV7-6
TGTGCCAGCAGCTTAGCGCATGAGGGGACCCAGTACTTC
CASSLAHEGTQYF
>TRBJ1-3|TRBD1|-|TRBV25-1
TGTGCCAGCAGTGGCCGGACAGGGAGTGGAAACACCATATATTTT
CASSGRTGSGNTIYF
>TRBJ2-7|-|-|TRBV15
TGTGCCACCAGCAGAGATCTGGGGGCCCACTACGAGCAGTACTTC
CATSRDLGAHYEQYF
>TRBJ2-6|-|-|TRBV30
TGTGCCTGGAAGTTGGGGAGAGAAGACTCTGGGGCCAACGTCCTGACTTTC
CAWKLGREDSGANVLTF